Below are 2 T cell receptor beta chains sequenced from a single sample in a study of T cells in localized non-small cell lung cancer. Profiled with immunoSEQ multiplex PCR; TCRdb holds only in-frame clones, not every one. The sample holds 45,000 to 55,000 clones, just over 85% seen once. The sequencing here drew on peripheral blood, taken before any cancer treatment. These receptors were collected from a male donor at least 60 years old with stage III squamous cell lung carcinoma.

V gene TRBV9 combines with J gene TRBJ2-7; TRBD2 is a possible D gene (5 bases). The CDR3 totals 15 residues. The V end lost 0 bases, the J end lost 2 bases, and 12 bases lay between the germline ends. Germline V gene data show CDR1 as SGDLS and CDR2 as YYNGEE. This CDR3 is CASSVGPSGTYEQYF. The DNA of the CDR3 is TGTGCCAGCAGCGTAGGCCCCTCCGGGACCTACGAGCAGTACTTC.

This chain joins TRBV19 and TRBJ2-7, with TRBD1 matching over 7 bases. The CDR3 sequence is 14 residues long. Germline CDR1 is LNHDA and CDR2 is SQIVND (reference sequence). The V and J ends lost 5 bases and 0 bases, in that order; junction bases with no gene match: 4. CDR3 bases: TGTGCCAGTAGTCCCGGACAGGCCTCCTACGAGCAGTACTTC. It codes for CASSPGQASYEQYF.